The 24 T cell receptor beta chains below were found in one sample sequenced in a study of cytomegalovirus exposure and HLA in healthy donors. PCR involved 60 Vbeta and 13 Jbeta primers. Sequencing was performed with immunoSEQ multiplex PCR; in TCRdb, only in-frame clones are kept and a portion is missing. Seen here are approximately 190,000 clones, about nine tenths observed once, and the top ten hold around 1%. The specimen was PBMCs. The receptors originated from a boy between 2 and 10 years old in good health and CMV-seronegative.

The genes are TRBV15 and TRBJ1-2; no firm D call. Germline lookup yields CDR1 LNHNV and CDR2 YYDKDF (reference sequence). The CDR3 has 19 residues. V lost 3 bases to trimming and J lost 7 bases, with 30 bases between them. The CDR3 spells CATSSPHVLEVRSSGGYTF. DNA for the CDR3: TGTGCCACCAGCAGCCCGCACGTATTGGAGGTGAGGAGCTCGGGTGGCTACACCTTC.

The J gene is TRBJ2-5, the V gene TRBV5-1; D is ambiguous. The CDR3 contains 16 residues. Germline V gives CDR1 SGHRS, CDR2 YFSETQ. V gave up 0 bases and J gave up 4 bases, with 16 bases separating them. The CDR3 loop reads CASSLVPDSPPETQYF. CDR3 coding DNA: TGCGCCAGCAGCTTGGTGCCTGACTCCCCCCCAGAGACCCAGTACTTC.

The chain couples TRBV30 to TRBJ1-1; D unresolved. Germline V gene lookup returns CDR1 GTSNPN and CDR2 SVGIG (reference sequence). This CDR3 has 9 amino acids. Trimming cost V 5 bases and J 10 bases, with 8 bases left between them. The CDR3 bases are TGTGCCTGGGGGTCTAGAGCTTTCTTT. This encodes CAWGSRAFF.

This rearrangement joins TRBV2 to TRBJ2-2; 13 nucleotides line up with TRBD2. This CDR3 has 16 residues. Trimming took 4 bases from V and 4 from J; bases not matched to a gene: 3. Germline values: CDR1 SNHLY, CDR2 FYNNEI. The CDR3 spells CASSGTSGSSTGELFF. DNA of the CDR3: TGTGCCAGCAGTGGGACTAGCGGGAGTAGCACCGGGGAGCTGTTTTTT.

This rearrangement joins TRBV2 to TRBJ1-4; D perhaps matches TRBD1 (6 bases). The germline V and J ends were trimmed by 6 bases and 8 bases, with 7 bases remaining between them. Germline CDR1 and CDR2: SNHLY and FYNNEI. CDR3 length: 11 amino acids. The CDR3 DNA follows: TGTGCCAGCAGAGGACAGGAAAAACTGTTTTTT. This encodes CASRGQEKLFF.

Only a few counts were recorded for this clone. This rearrangement joins TRBV7-9 to TRBJ2-3; the match to TRBD2 covers 7 bases. The CDR3 totals 15 residues. The trim removed 4 bases at V and 5 bases at J, leaving 9 bases unmatched. CDR1 is SEHNR and CDR2 is FQNEAQ in the germline V gene (reference sequence). CDR3 protein: CASSSQRDVLDTQYF. The CDR3 nucleotides are TGTGCCAGCAGCTCTCAGCGGGATGTCCTAGATACGCAGTATTTT.

The chain carries TRBV2 and TRBJ1-2; 9 nucleotides line up with TRBD1. With 10 bases clipped from V and 2 bases from J, the junction kept 5 bases outside the gene matches. Germline loops: CDR1 SNHLY, CDR2 FYNNEI. There are 13 residues in the CDR3. The DNA of the CDR3 is TGTGCCATCACCGGGACAGGGAACTATGGCTACACCTTC. Amino acids: CAITGTGNYGYTF.

A remark on this clone: This same CDR3 is encoded by further DNA sequences in the sample. The V call is TRBV5-1, the J call TRBJ2-7, with D perhaps TRBD1 (6 bases). V lost 1 base and J 0 bases, leaving 8 bases between the germline ends. The CDR3 length is 14 residues. CDR1 SGHRS and CDR2 YFSETQ come from the germline V gene. CDR3 sequence reads: CASSLTGSSYEQYF. For the CDR3, the DNA is TGCGCCAGCAGCTTGACAGGGAGCTCCTACGAGCAGTACTTC.

The gene calls are TRBV10-3 and TRBJ2-7, with 7 nucleotides matching TRBD1. This CDR3 is 13 amino acids long. The germline CDR1 and CDR2 sequences are ENHRY and SYGVKD. The V and J ends lost 6 bases and 5 bases, in that order; junction bases with no gene match: 7. The CDR3 sequence is CAISRQGVDEQYF. The DNA for the CDR3 is TGTGCCATCAGCCGACAGGGTGTCGACGAGCAGTACTTC.

V gene TRBV28 combines with J gene TRBJ1-2; tentative D call: TRBD1 (5 bases). The CDR3 spans 14 residues. V shed 1 base and J shed 2 bases, with 8 bases lying between them. Per the germline V gene, CDR1 is MDHEN and CDR2 is SYDVKM. The DNA for the CDR3 is TGTGCCAGCAGTTTATTCGGGGGGAACTATGGCTACACCTTC. It yields the protein CASSLFGGNYGYTF.

V and J are TRBV9 and TRBJ2-7; 8 nucleotides line up with TRBD2. This CDR3 is built from 15 residues. Trimming removed 4 bases from V and 1 base from J; junction bases left unmatched: 7. Per germline, CDR1 SGDLS and CDR2 YYNGEE. CDR3 sequence reads: CASSSRSGASYEQYF. Here the CDR3 DNA reads TGTGCCAGCAGCTCGCGTAGCGGGGCATCCTACGAGCAGTACTTC.

The chain employs TRBV19 and TRBJ1-2; 8 nucleotides line up with TRBD1. Germline-derived CDR1 and CDR2 are LNHDA and SQIVND (reference sequence). This CDR3 spans 12 amino acids. V was clipped by 6 bases and J by 8 bases; unmatched bases: 5. CDR3 nucleotides: TGTGCCAGTAGCCCAGGGGGCGGGGGCTACACCTTC. This translates into CASSPGGGGYTF.

The chain recombines TRBV29-1 with TRBJ1-4, with 8 bases aligning to TRBD1. CDR3 length: 14 residues. Germline V gene sequence: CDR1 SQVTM, CDR2 ANQGSEA. The J segment lost 6 bases and the V segment lost 7 bases, leaving 10 bases of the junction unmatched. In DNA form, the CDR3 reads TGCAGCGCGTACTGGACAGGGCACGATGAAAAACTGTTTTTT. Amino acids: CSAYWTGHDEKLFF.

V usage is TRBV6-5 and J usage is TRBJ1-1; unclear D gene. Germline lookup yields CDR1 MNHEY and CDR2 SVGAGI. The length of the CDR3 is 11 residues. V gave up 6 bases and J gave up 6 bases, with 8 bases separating them. CDR3 sequence reads: CASSRESEAFF. As DNA, the CDR3 is TGTGCCAGCAGCCGCGAATCTGAAGCTTTCTTT.

The chain combines TRBV30 with TRBJ2-7; TRBD1 is a possible D gene (7 bases). V lost 4 bases and J 6 bases, leaving 16 bases between the germline ends. Germline lookup yields CDR1 GTSNPN and CDR2 SVGIG (reference sequence). The CDR3 runs 13 residues. The CDR3 nucleotides are TGTGCCTGGAACAGGGGTAGGAGGGGCGAGCAGTACTTC. Translated, it gives CAWNRGRRGEQYF. Supplemented by reference TRBV30 and TRBJ2-7, the full variable domain reads SQTIHQWPATLVQPVGSPLSLECTVEGTSNPNLYWYRQAAGRGLQLLFYSVGIGQISSEVPQNLSASRPQDRQFILSSKKLLLSDSGFYLCAWNRGRRGEQYFGPGTRLTVT.

The chain uses TRBV19 and TRBJ2-4, with 8 positions matching TRBD2. Germline CDR1 is LNHDA and CDR2 is SQIVND (reference sequence). The V and J ends lost 8 bases and 0 bases, in that order; junction bases with no gene match: 15. The CDR3 is made up of 18 amino acids. CDR3 sequence (DNA): TGTGCCAGTGCTTTGGTACGGGGGGGTCCGATAGCCAAAAACATTCAGTACTTC. Its protein is CASALVRGGPIAKNIQYF.

V gene TRBV19 combines with J gene TRBJ2-1; 8 bases align to TRBD1. The CDR3 runs 15 residues. Germline CDR1 reads LNHDA; CDR2 reads SQIVND (reference sequence). V shed 2 bases and J 0 bases; nucleotides not matched to a gene: 0. The CDR3 nucleotides read TGTGCCAGTAGTATACAGGGGGCCTCCTACAATGAGCAGTTCTTC. The encoded protein is CASSIQGASYNEQFF.

This clone was counted between two and nine times. The sample carries other DNA sequences with the same CDR3. The chain uses TRBV5-6 and TRBJ2-7; D gene uncertain. CDR3 length equals 13 residues. CDR1 and CDR2 from the germline V gene are SGHDT and YYEEEE. V lost 0 bases and J lost 3, with 7 bases in between. CDR3 amino acids: CASSLGSSYEQYF. For the CDR3, the DNA is TGTGCCAGCAGCTTGGGGTCGAGCTACGAGCAGTACTTC.

The chain combines TRBV19 with TRBJ2-5, with TRBD2 matching 9 bases. Gene TRBJ2-7 matches the end of the DNA better, so the J call may be wrong. The V gene's germline CDR1 is LNHDA and CDR2 SQIVND (reference sequence). The CDR3 covers 16 residues. CDR3 in amino acids: CASSTLSAGGPYEQYF. For the CDR3, the DNA is TGTGCCAGTAGTACCCTATCTGCGGGAGGGCCCTACGAGCAGTACTTC.

The V call is TRBV6-1, the J call TRBJ1-2; TRBD1 aligns across 7 bases. CDR1 and CDR2 from the germline V gene are MNHNS and SASEGT. J lost 6 bases, V lost 8 bases, and 15 bases had no gene match. CDR3 size: 15 residues. The CDR3 sequence: CASDKRRGVSDGYTF. DNA of the CDR3: TGTGCCAGCGACAAACGCAGGGGGGTGTCTGATGGCTACACCTTC.

In DNA, the CDR3 is TGTGCCAGCAGCTTCTGGGGACAGGGGGGCTATGGCTACACCTTC. Its protein is CASSFWGQGGYGYTF. The rearrangement links TRBV13 to TRBJ1-2, with 11 bases lining up with TRBD1. With 3 bases clipped from V and 4 bases from J, the junction kept 4 bases outside the gene matches. This CDR3 has 15 residues. Germline loops: CDR1 PRHDT, CDR2 FYEKMQ (reference sequence).

This clone was found once. This chain uses TRBV27 with TRBJ2-1, with D perhaps matching TRBD2 (5 bases). Trimming stripped 2 bases from V and 2 bases from J, with 13 bases between. Germline V CDR1 and CDR2: MNHEY, SMNVEV (reference sequence). The CDR3 sequence is 16 residues long. In nucleotides, the CDR3 is TGTGCCAGCAGTTTACCGGGGATAAGGACCTACAATGAGCAGTTCTTC. This translates into CASSLPGIRTYNEQFF.

V and J are TRBV5-8 and TRBJ2-3; 7 nucleotides line up with TRBD2. The CDR3 has 14 residues. The V and J ends lost 3 bases and 4 bases, in that order; junction bases with no gene match: 5. Germline V CDR1 and CDR2: SGHTS, YDEGEE. CDR3 bases: TGTGCCAGCAGCTGGGGGGGGGTTCCAGATACGCAGTATTTT. Its translation: CASSWGGVPDTQYF.

The V call is TRBV7-9, the J call TRBJ1-5, with D perhaps matching TRBD1 (6 bases). The CDR3 runs 13 residues. Deletions cut 5 bases from V and 8 bases from J, with 13 bases between. CDR1 and CDR2 from the germline V gene are SEHNR and FQNEAQ (reference sequence). In nucleotides, the CDR3 is TGTGCCAGCAGCGACAGGCCGAGGGAGCCCCAGCATTTT. Amino acids: CASSDRPREPQHF.